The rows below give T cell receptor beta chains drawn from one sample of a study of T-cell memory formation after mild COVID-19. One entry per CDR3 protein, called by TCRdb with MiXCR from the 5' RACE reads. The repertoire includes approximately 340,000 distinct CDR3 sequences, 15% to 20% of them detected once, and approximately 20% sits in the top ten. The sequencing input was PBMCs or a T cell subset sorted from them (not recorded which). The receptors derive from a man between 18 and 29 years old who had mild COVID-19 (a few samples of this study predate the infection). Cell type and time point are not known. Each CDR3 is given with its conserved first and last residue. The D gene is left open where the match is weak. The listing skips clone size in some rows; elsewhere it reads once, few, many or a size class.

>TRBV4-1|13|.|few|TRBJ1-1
CASGPDRNTEAFF
TGCGCCAGCGGCCCAGACAGGAACACTGAAGCTTTCTTT
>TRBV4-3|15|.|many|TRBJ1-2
CASSQLGGTNYGYTF
TGCGCCAGCAGCCAACTCGGAGGGACTAACTATGGCTACACCTTC
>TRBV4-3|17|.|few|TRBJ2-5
CASSQETDSWYQETQYF
TGCGCCAGCAGCCAAGAAACAGACTCTTGGTACCAAGAGACCCAGTACTTC
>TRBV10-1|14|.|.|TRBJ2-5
CASSPTGIQETQYF
TGCGCCAGTAGTCCTACAGGGATTCAAGAGACCCAGTACTTC
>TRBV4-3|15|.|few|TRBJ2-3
CASSQEGLGTDTQYF
TGCGCCAGCAGCCAAGAGGGGTTGGGCACAGATACGCAGTATTTT
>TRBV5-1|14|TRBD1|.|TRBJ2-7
CASSPTRDSYEQYF
TGCGCCAGCAGCCCAACCCGGGACAGTTATGAGCAGTACTTC
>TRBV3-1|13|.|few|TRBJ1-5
CASSQDNSQPQHF
TGTGCCAGCAGCCAAGATAATTCCCAGCCCCAGCATTTT
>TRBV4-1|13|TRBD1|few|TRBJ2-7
CASSATGAYEQYF
TGCGCCAGCAGCGCGACAGGGGCCTACGAGCAGTACTTC
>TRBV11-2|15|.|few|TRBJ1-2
CASSSNRDSLYGYTF
TGTGCCAGCAGCTCGAACAGGGATTCCCTCTATGGCTACACCTTC
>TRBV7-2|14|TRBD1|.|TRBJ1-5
CASSPGQINQPQHF
TGTGCCAGCAGTCCGGGACAGATCAATCAGCCCCAGCATTTT
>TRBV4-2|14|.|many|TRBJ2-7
CASSQVAGNYEQYF
TGTGCCAGCAGCCAAGTCGCGGGTAACTACGAGCAGTACTTC
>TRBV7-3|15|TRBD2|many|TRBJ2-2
CASRDTAGGPGELFF
TGTGCCAGCAGGGACACGGCGGGGGGCCCGGGGGAGCTGTTTTTT
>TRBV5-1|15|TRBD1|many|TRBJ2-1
CASSTHRGRVNEQFF
TGCGCCAGCAGCACCCACAGGGGAAGGGTGAATGAGCAGTTCTTC
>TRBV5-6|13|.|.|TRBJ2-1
CASSAPLGYEQFF
TGTGCCAGCAGCGCCCCCCTGGGATATGAGCAGTTCTTC
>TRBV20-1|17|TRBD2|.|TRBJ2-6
CSARVGLAVSGANVLTF
TGCAGTGCTAGAGTGGGACTAGCAGTCTCTGGGGCCAACGTCCTGACTTTC
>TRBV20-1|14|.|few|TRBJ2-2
CSATGTHNTGELFF
TGCAGTGCCACCGGGACACATAACACCGGGGAGCTGTTTTTT
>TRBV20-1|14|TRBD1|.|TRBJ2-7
CSATPSGQGYEQYF
TGCAGTGCTACCCCGTCAGGACAGGGCTACGAGCAGTACTTC
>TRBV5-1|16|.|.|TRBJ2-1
CASSWGWESSYNEQFF
TGCGCCAGCAGCTGGGGGTGGGAAAGCTCCTACAATGAGCAGTTCTTC
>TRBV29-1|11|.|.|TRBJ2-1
CSVRDYNEQFF
TGCAGCGTCCGGGATTACAATGAGCAGTTCTTC
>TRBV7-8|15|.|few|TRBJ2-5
CASSPSVRGEETQYF
TGTGCCAGCAGCCCCTCCGTGCGGGGAGAAGAGACCCAGTACTTC
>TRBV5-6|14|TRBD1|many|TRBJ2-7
CASSRDRGSYEQYF
TGTGCCAGCAGCCGGGACAGGGGGTCCTACGAGCAGTACTTC
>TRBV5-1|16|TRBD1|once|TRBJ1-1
CASSLARGTTNTEAFF
TGCGCCAGCAGCTTGGCCAGGGGGACAACGAACACTGAAGCTTTCTTT
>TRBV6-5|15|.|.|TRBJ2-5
CASSWAFTVSGTQYF
TGTGCCAGCAGCTGGGCCTTCACGGTGAGCGGTACCCAGTACTTC
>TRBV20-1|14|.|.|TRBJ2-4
CSARADGPKNIQYF
TGCAGTGCTAGAGCGGACGGTCCCAAAAACATTCAGTACTTC
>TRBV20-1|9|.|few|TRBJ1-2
CSARDHGLF
TGCAGTGCTAGAGATCATGGCCTCTTC
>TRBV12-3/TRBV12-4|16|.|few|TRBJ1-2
CASSLVPQGPAYGYTF
TGTGCCAGCAGTTTAGTCCCCCAGGGCCCCGCGTATGGCTACACCTTC
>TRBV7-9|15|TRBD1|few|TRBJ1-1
CASSGDRGRNTEAFF
TGTGCCAGCAGCGGAGACAGGGGACGCAACACTGAAGCTTTCTTT
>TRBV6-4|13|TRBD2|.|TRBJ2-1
CASSDLAGYEQFF
TGTGCCAGCAGTGATCTAGCGGGGTACGAGCAGTTCTTC
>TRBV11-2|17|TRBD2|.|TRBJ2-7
CASSLGTSGRAVHEQYF
TGTGCCAGCAGCTTAGGGACTAGCGGGAGGGCCGTCCACGAGCAGTACTTC
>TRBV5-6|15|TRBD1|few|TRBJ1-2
CASSLVETGGVGYTF
TGTGCCAGCAGCTTGGTAGAGACAGGGGGTGTTGGCTACACCTTC
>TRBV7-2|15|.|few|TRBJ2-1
CASSLIGGGLNEQFF
TGTGCCAGCAGCTTAATTGGAGGGGGCCTTAATGAGCAGTTCTTC
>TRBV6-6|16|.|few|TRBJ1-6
CASSYYAPGPNSPLHF
TGTGCCAGCAGCTACTACGCACCCGGACCTAATTCACCCCTCCACTTT
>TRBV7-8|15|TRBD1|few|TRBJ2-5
CASSSLDRGMETQYF
TGTGCCAGCAGCTCTCTGGACAGGGGGATGGAGACCCAGTACTTC
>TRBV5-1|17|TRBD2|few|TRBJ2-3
CASSLAVASGGSDTQYF
TGCGCCAGCAGCTTGGCTGTGGCTAGCGGGGGGAGTGATACGCAGTATTTT
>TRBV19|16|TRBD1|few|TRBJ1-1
CASHRLGQGANTEAFF
TGTGCCAGCCACCGCCTCGGACAGGGGGCGAACACTGAAGCTTTCTTT
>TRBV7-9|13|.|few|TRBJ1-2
CASSFLQDYGYTF
TGTGCCAGCAGCTTTCTTCAAGACTATGGCTACACCTTC
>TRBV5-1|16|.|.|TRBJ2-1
CASSLQQGIGDNEQFF
TGCGCCAGCAGCCTGCAACAGGGCATAGGCGACAATGAGCAGTTCTTC